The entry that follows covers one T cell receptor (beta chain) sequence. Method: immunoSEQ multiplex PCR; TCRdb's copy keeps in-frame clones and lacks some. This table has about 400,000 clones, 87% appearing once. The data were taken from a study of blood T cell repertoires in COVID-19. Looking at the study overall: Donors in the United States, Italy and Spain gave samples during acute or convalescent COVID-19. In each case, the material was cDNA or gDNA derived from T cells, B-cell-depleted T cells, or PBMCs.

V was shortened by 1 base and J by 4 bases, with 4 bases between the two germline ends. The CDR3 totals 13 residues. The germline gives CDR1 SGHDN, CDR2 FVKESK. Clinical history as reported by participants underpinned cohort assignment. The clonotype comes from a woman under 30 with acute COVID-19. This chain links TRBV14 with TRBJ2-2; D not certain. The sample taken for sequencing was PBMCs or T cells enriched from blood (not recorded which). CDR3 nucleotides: TGTGCCAGCAGCCAAGGAGGCACCGGGGAGCTGTTTTTT. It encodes CASSQGGTGELFF.